This entry lists 21 T cell receptor beta chains sequenced from one sample in a study of CD8+ T cells in alopecia areata. Extraction of RNA preceded its reverse transcription into cDNA, which served as the sequencing template. Sequenced by immunoSEQ multiplex PCR; TCRdb stores in-frame clones only, minus some. This table holds 150,000 to 200,000 clones, about 72% found once. The sequencing here drew on CD8+ T cells sorted from blood, taken at week 0. The receptors were gathered from a human donor with alopecia areata.

J is TRBJ1-2 and V is TRBV29-1; TRBD1 matches at 9 bases. V lost 6 bases, J lost 3 bases, and 8 bases stayed unmatched. Germline V gene lookup returns CDR1 SQVTM and CDR2 ANQGSEA. CDR3 size: 14 residues. CDR3 DNA: TGCAGCGTCGCTAGGACAGGGGCGGACTATGGCTACACCTTC. This encodes CSVARTGADYGYTF.

The chain couples TRBV29-1 to TRBJ1-1, with 9 bases identical to TRBD1. The CDR3 contains 14 residues. V lost 5 bases, J lost 0 bases, and 4 bases stayed unmatched. Germline V gene sequence: CDR1 SQVTM, CDR2 ANQGSEA. CDR3 sequence: CSVTGGLLNTEAFF. CDR3 DNA: TGCAGCGTTACAGGGGGCCTCCTGAACACTGAAGCTTTCTTT.

The chain couples TRBV14 to TRBJ1-3; D gene unclear. V was pared by 4 bases and J by 0 bases, with 10 bases between. The CDR3 contains 15 residues. Germline V lookup: CDR1 SGHDN, CDR2 FVKESK. Here the CDR3 DNA reads TGTGCCAGCAGCCGGGCAGTATTCTCTGGAAACACCATATATTTT. Protein sequence: CASSRAVFSGNTIYF.

The sample holds one count of this clone. This chain links TRBV11-2 with TRBJ2-3; no definite D call. Germline lookup yields CDR1 SGHAT and CDR2 FQNNGV. The CDR3 is 14 residues long. With 1 base removed from V and 0 bases from J, the gap between germline ends came to 5 bases. CDR3 protein: CASSLGSSTDTQYF. CDR3 DNA sequence: TGTGCCAGCAGCTTAGGGTCTAGCACAGATACGCAGTATTTT.

This clone showed up just once. This rearrangement joins TRBV6-5 to TRBJ1-2, with 7 bases lining up with TRBD1. This CDR3 contains 14 residues. After removal of 2 bases from V and 1 base from J, the junction contained 1 base not matched to a gene. CDR1 and CDR2 from the germline V gene are MNHEY and SVGAGI. CDR3 in DNA: TGTGCCAGCAGTTACGGACAGGTTAACTATGGCTACACCTTC. It encodes CASSYGQVNYGYTF.

In its sample, this clone was seen many times. The identical CDR3 is also encoded by other nucleotide sequences in the sample. The chain joins TRBV7-9 to TRBJ2-7; 8 nucleotides match TRBD1. This CDR3 is 12 amino acids long. V lost 3 bases and J lost 6; bases outside the gene matches: 1. Germline V CDR1 and CDR2: SEHNR, FQNEAQ (reference sequence). CDR3 bases: TGTGCCAGCAGCTTTCAGGGGGCCGAGCAGTACTTC. The encoded protein is CASSFQGAEQYF.

The rearrangement uses TRBV2 and TRBJ2-7, with unresolved D. Trimming took off 8 bases at V and 7 bases at J, with 12 bases between the two ends. This CDR3 is built from 11 residues. Germline V gene lookup returns CDR1 SNHLY and CDR2 FYNNEI. DNA for the CDR3: TGTGCCAGCCGAGGAGCGCATGAGCAGTACTTC. Its translation: CASRGAHEQYF.

V usage is TRBV5-4 and J usage is TRBJ2-1; 8 nucleotides line up with TRBD2. CDR1 SGHNT and CDR2 YYREEE come from the germline V gene (reference sequence). V dropped 4 bases and J dropped 9; count of bases not matched to a gene: 6. The CDR3 has 13 residues. In DNA form, the CDR3 reads TGTGCCAGCAGCGTCGGCGGGAGGCTTGAGCAGTTCTTC. Translating gives CASSVGGRLEQFF.

The chain joins TRBV29-1 to TRBJ2-3; 8 nucleotides match TRBD1. J was trimmed by 0 bases and V by 6 bases; bases with no gene match: 14. This CDR3 is 17 amino acids long. Germline V gene sequence: CDR1 SQVTM, CDR2 ANQGSEA. The CDR3 region is CSVTTGVARPSTDTQYF. Here the CDR3 DNA reads TGCAGCGTCACGACAGGGGTTGCACGACCTAGCACAGATACGCAGTATTTT.

As DNA, the CDR3 is TGTGCCAGTAGTCGACAGGGCTCCTACGAGCAGTACTTC. It translates to CASSRQGSYEQYF. The J gene is TRBJ2-7, the V gene TRBV19, with 7 bases identical to TRBD1. Germline assignment: CDR1 LNHDA and CDR2 SQIVND (reference sequence). This CDR3 has 13 residues. V lost 5 bases to trimming and J lost 0 bases; unmatched junction nucleotides: 1.

V and J are TRBV29-1 and TRBJ2-7; 7 nucleotides match TRBD1. The CDR3 loop spans 15 amino acids. Germline-derived CDR1 and CDR2 are SQVTM and ANQGSEA. The V and J ends lost 3 bases and 0 bases, in that order; junction bases with no gene match: 8. CDR3 amino acids: CSVEITGESSYEQYF. The CDR3 DNA reads as TGCAGCGTTGAGATAACAGGGGAAAGCTCCTACGAGCAGTACTTC.

The genes are TRBV23-1 and TRBJ2-5; no clear D gene. TRBV23-1 belongs to the ORF category, with a function that is uncertain. This CDR3 contains 14 residues. Trimming stripped 4 bases from V and 5 bases from J, with 14 bases between. The CDR3 region is CASSRVSYRETQYF. The CDR3 nucleotides are TGCGCCAGCAGTCGGGTTTCCTATCGGGAGACCCAGTACTTC.

V usage is TRBV11-2 and J usage is TRBJ2-5; TRBD1 is a possible D gene (6 bases). With 2 bases removed from V and 5 bases from J, the gap between germline ends came to 9 bases. CDR3 length: 13 amino acids. The germline gives CDR1 SGHAT, CDR2 FQNNGV. The CDR3 region has the DNA TGTGCCAGCAGCTTACCAGGGGAGGAGACCCAGTACTTC. This encodes CASSLPGEETQYF.

The J gene is TRBJ2-7, the V gene TRBV11-2; D tentatively fits TRBD1 or TRBD2 (6 bases each). The DNA end favors TRBJ2-5, so the J call may be wrong. Germline CDR1 and CDR2: SGHAT and FQNNGV. CDR3 length: 15 amino acids. The CDR3 region is CASSLWGAGRETQYF. The DNA for the CDR3 is TGTGCCAGCAGCTTATGGGGGGCAGGGAGAGAGACCCAGTACTTC.

The V gene is TRBV13, the J gene TRBJ2-2; 10 nucleotides line up with TRBD1. Losses at the gene ends were 0 bases for V and 7 bases for J; bases not matched to a gene: 8. CDR3 length equals 17 residues. Germline CDR1 PRHDT, CDR2 FYEKMQ (reference sequence). The CDR3 DNA follows: TGTGCCAGCAGCTTAGGCCCGGGACAGGGGCCGGGCGGGGAGCTGTTTTTT. Its translation: CASSLGPGQGPGGELFF.

This rearrangement joins TRBV30 to TRBJ2-1; 10 bases are shared with TRBD2. The CDR3 is 15 amino acids. Germline assignment: CDR1 GTSNPN and CDR2 SVGIG (reference sequence). J gave up 2 bases and V 4 bases, and 5 bases lay outside the gene matches. The CDR3 protein is CAWTATSGAYNEQFF. CDR3 in DNA: TGTGCCTGGACCGCAACTAGCGGGGCCTACAATGAGCAGTTCTTC.

The rearrangement joins TRBV5-1 to TRBJ1-2; no definite D call. Germline V lookup: CDR1 SGHRS, CDR2 YFSETQ. The CDR3 contains 15 residues. V was clipped by 4 bases and J by 4 bases, with 17 bases between them. CDR3 nucleotides: TGCGCCAGCAGCCGCGGGGTAGGGTCTCCCTATGGCTACACCTTC. Its protein is CASSRGVGSPYGYTF.

A few counts support this clone. This rearrangement joins TRBV2 to TRBJ2-1, with TRBD2 identical over 11 bases. The CDR3 runs to 16 residues. V lost 11 bases and J lost 2; bases outside the gene matches: 11. CDR1 and CDR2 from the germline V gene are SNHLY and FYNNEI. The CDR3 nucleotides read TGTGCCTTAGCGGGGGGGAATCAACCACCCTACAATGAGCAGTTCTTC. Encoded protein: CALAGGNQPPYNEQFF.

This chain uses TRBV5-6 with TRBJ2-2, with D unresolved. The CDR3 length is 16 residues. Per the germline V gene, CDR1 is SGHDT and CDR2 is YYEEEE. Trimming pared 0 bases from V and 0 bases from J, leaving 9 bases between. As DNA, the CDR3 is TGTGCCAGCAGCTTGGTAGCACAGACGAACACCGGGGAGCTGTTTTTT. Its protein product is CASSLVAQTNTGELFF.

The rearrangement uses TRBV13 and TRBJ1-5; D possibly corresponds to TRBD1 (5 bases). From germline, CDR1 is PRHDT and CDR2 FYEKMQ (reference sequence). The CDR3 has 14 amino acids. Trimming removed 0 bases at V and 6 bases at J, with 9 bases between. CDR3 nucleotides: TGTGCCAGCAGCTTAGGGGGGGTAGCTCAGCCCCAGCATTTT. Amino acid sequence: CASSLGGVAQPQHF.

V is TRBV27 and J is TRBJ2-3; D is unclear. Trimming pared 5 bases from V and 4 bases from J, leaving 10 bases between. CDR3 length equals 13 residues. Germline V CDR1 and CDR2: MNHEY, SMNVEV (reference sequence). CDR3 in DNA: TGTGCCAGCAGTATCTACAGCGCAGATACGCAGTATTTT. Amino acids: CASSIYSADTQYF.